The 29 T cell receptor beta chains below come from one sample, sequenced in a study of shared clonotypes between healthy human individuals (TCRdb year 2020). The protocol used for the library was the immunoSEQ multiplex PCR assay. The immuneACCESS repertoire file appears here via TCRdb, limited to in-frame rearrangements. These files lack a portion of the clones; in checked studies, under half of the deficit traces to unresolved V genes, and the cause of the others is not known. This sample gives nearly 2 million clones in total; over 85% of them show up just once. Of the sample, under 1.5% is held by the ten largest clones. CD8 naive samples were CD45RO-negative cells positively selected for CCR7, giving a CD45RA+CCR7+ population that excluded TemRA cells. Sequencing was carried out using naive CD8+ T cells sorted from blood. The cell subset or site label corresponds to: CD45RA+CCR7+. These receptors were taken from a man younger than 35 in good health.

The chain uses TRBV19 and TRBJ2-2, with D perhaps matching TRBD1 (5 bases). This CDR3 has 15 residues. Trimming took off 3 bases at V and 4 bases at J, with 12 bases between the two ends. CDR1 and CDR2 from the germline V gene are LNHDA and SQIVND (reference sequence). CDR3 sequence: CASSMIQGVTGELFF. DNA of the CDR3: TGTGCCAGTAGTATGATCCAGGGCGTCACCGGGGAGCTGTTTTTT.

The gene calls are TRBV27 and TRBJ2-7, with D perhaps matching TRBD2 (6 bases). Trimming removed 4 bases at V and 3 bases at J, with 19 bases between. The CDR3 spans 16 residues. Germline loops: CDR1 MNHEY, CDR2 SMNVEV (reference sequence). CDR3 sequence reads: CASSWSSASAYYEQYF. The CDR3 bases are TGTGCCAGCAGTTGGAGTTCGGCTAGCGCCTACTACGAGCAGTACTTC.

The J gene is TRBJ2-2, the V gene TRBV10-1, with 10 nucleotides matching TRBD1. The CDR3 consists of 16 residues. With 0 bases clipped from V and 5 bases from J, the junction kept 3 bases outside the gene matches. Per germline, CDR1 WNHNN and CDR2 SYGVQD (reference sequence). The CDR3 bases are TGCGCCAGCAGTGAGTCGGGACAGGGGCAAACCGGGGAGCTGTTTTTT. This translates into CASSESGQGQTGELFF.

As concerns this clone: Other DNA sequences within the sample encode an identical CDR3. V gene TRBV27 combines with J gene TRBJ2-7, with D possibly being TRBD1 or TRBD2 (5 bases each). The V gene lost 3 bases and the J gene lost 2 bases, with 11 bases spanning the gap. CDR3 length: 14 residues. Germline V gives CDR1 MNHEY, CDR2 SMNVEV (reference sequence). CDR3 region: CASSFRGSPYEQYF. CDR3 nucleotides: TGTGCCAGCAGTTTCCGGGGCTCCCCCTACGAGCAGTACTTC.

This chain links TRBV5-8 with TRBJ2-5; TRBD2 matches 7 bases. V shed 3 bases and J 5 bases; nucleotides not matched to a gene: 4. Germline loops: CDR1 SGHTS, CDR2 YDEGEE. This CDR3 contains 13 residues. The CDR3 DNA sequence: TGTGCCAGCAGCTGGGAGGGTCTCGAGACCCAGTACTTC. Protein sequence: CASSWEGLETQYF.

The CDR3: CASSAGDSSSGNTIYF. The CDR3 region has the DNA TGTGCCAGCAGCGCGGGAGACAGCAGCTCTGGAAACACCATATATTTT. The chain uses TRBV9 and TRBJ1-3, with D perhaps matching TRBD1 (5 bases). The CDR3 is made up of 16 amino acids. Between the trimmed V and J ends, which lost 3 bases and 0 bases, there was a span of 13 bases. The germline V gene encodes CDR1 SGDLS and CDR2 YYNGEE.

The chain combines TRBV30 with TRBJ1-1; D uncertain. Germline assignment: CDR1 GTSNPN and CDR2 SVGIG (reference sequence). Trimming shortened V by 0 bases and J by 5 bases, and 10 bases separated the two germline ends. The CDR3 has 13 amino acids. CDR3 sequence: CAWSVVLMTEAFF. The CDR3 coding sequence is TGTGCCTGGAGTGTAGTACTGATGACTGAAGCTTTCTTT. Variable domain in full (rest from reference TRBV30 and TRBJ1-1): SQTIHQWPATLVQPVGSPLSLECTVEGTSNPNLYWYRQAAGRGLQLLFYSVGIGQISSEVPQNLSASRPQDRQFILSSKKLLLSDSGFYLCAWSVVLMTEAFFGQGTRLTVV.

This sequence joins TRBV4-1 and TRBJ2-7, with D maybe TRBD2 (8 bases). This CDR3 is 16 amino acids long. The germline V gene encodes CDR1 MGHRA and CDR2 YSYEKL. With 3 bases removed from V and 1 base from J, the gap between germline ends came to 16 bases. The CDR3 protein is CASSHPSGGQSYEQYF. CDR3 nucleotide sequence: TGCGCCAGCAGCCATCCAAGCGGGGGACAGTCCTACGAGCAGTACTTC.

Only a few counts were recorded for this clone. V is TRBV27 and J is TRBJ1-6; D is ambiguous. The CDR3 runs 14 residues. V was trimmed by 0 bases and J by 10 bases, leaving 10 bases between them. Germline-derived CDR1 and CDR2 are MNHEY and SMNVEV (reference sequence). The DNA for the CDR3 is TGTGCCAGCAGTTTATCCCGAACGGCATCACCCCTCCACTTT. Translating gives CASSLSRTASPLHF.

The CDR3 nucleotides are TGTGCCAGCAGAGTCTTGGGTACGAACACCGGGGAGCTGTTTTTT. This gives the protein CASRVLGTNTGELFF. The chain has TRBV27 and TRBJ2-2, with D unclear. V lost 6 bases and J 0 bases, leaving 11 bases between the germline ends. Germline lookup yields CDR1 MNHEY and CDR2 SMNVEV (reference sequence). The CDR3 consists of 15 residues.

This clone was found once. The chain couples TRBV6-5 to TRBJ1-1; D uncertain. Germline V gene lookup returns CDR1 MNHEY and CDR2 SVGAGI. The CDR3 is 12 amino acids. V was clipped by 2 bases and J by 6 bases, with 7 bases between them. The chain's CDR3 is CASSYPGAEAFF. CDR3 coding DNA: TGTGCCAGCAGTTACCCCGGGGCTGAAGCTTTCTTT.

This sequence joins TRBV28 and TRBJ2-7, with 9 nucleotides matching TRBD1. Unmatched junction bases numbered 8, after V lost 6 bases and J lost 8 bases. The CDR3 totals 13 residues. Germline V gene lookup returns CDR1 MDHEN and CDR2 SYDVKM. CDR3 DNA: TGTGCCAGCAGCCTCACGGGACAGGGCAAGCAGTACTTC. It specifies CASSLTGQGKQYF.

The chain combines TRBV9 with TRBJ2-5; 9 bases fit TRBD2. The CDR3 is 15 residues long. Germline values: CDR1 SGDLS, CDR2 YYNGEE. J lost 4 bases, V lost 4 bases, and 8 bases had no gene match. CDR3 amino acids: CASSFSGLALETQYF. The DNA for the CDR3 is TGTGCCAGCAGCTTCTCGGGACTAGCCTTAGAGACCCAGTACTTC.

This clone was seen just once. The chain carries TRBV7-8 and TRBJ2-7; 12 positions match TRBD2. The CDR3 spans 14 residues. Trimming cost V 3 bases and J 6 bases; bases outside gene matches: 3. The V gene's germline CDR1 is SGHVS and CDR2 FQNEAQ. CDR3: CASSLSGLAGEQYF. The DNA for the CDR3 is TGTGCCAGCAGCTTGTCGGGACTAGCGGGCGAGCAGTACTTC.

This clone occurred once. The V gene is TRBV7-2, the J gene TRBJ1-6; TRBD1 aligns across 10 bases. With V trimmed by 5 bases and J by 2 bases, 6 bases remained unmatched. The CDR3 has 17 amino acids. Germline-derived CDR1 and CDR2 are SGHTA and FQGNSA. CDR3 residues: CASSPRDRGAYNSPLHF. CDR3 coding DNA: TGTGCCAGCAGCCCGCGGGACAGGGGCGCCTATAATTCACCCCTCCACTTT.

The chain employs TRBV27 and TRBJ2-3, with unresolved D. Trimming removed 7 bases at V and 5 bases at J, with 10 bases between. This CDR3 is built from 12 residues. The germline CDR1 and CDR2 sequences are MNHEY and SMNVEV (reference sequence). CDR3 sequence: CASKFLGDTQYF. Written as DNA, the CDR3 is TGTGCCAGCAAATTCCTGGGAGATACGCAGTATTTT.

This clone showed up just once. The rearrangement joins TRBV7-2 to TRBJ1-2, with D possibly TRBD1 on 5 matching bases. V lost 0 bases to trimming and J lost 3 bases, with 11 bases between them. The germline V gene has CDR1 SGHTA and CDR2 FQGNSA. This CDR3 has 15 amino acids. CDR3 residues: CASSLAPGVDYGYTF. In DNA, the CDR3 is TGTGCCAGCAGCTTAGCCCCGGGGGTGGACTATGGCTACACCTTC.

Comment on this clone: Other DNA sequences from this sample encode an identical CDR3 as well. The chain carries TRBV28 and TRBJ2-3, with 7 positions matching TRBD2. The CDR3 has 14 amino acids. Germline trimming cut 2 bases from V and 1 base from J; bases unmatched to any gene: 0. CDR1 and CDR2 from the germline V gene are MDHEN and SYDVKM. CDR3 nucleotides: TGTGCCAGCAGTTTAGCGGGGGGCACAGATACGCAGTATTTT. This codes for CASSLAGGTDTQYF.

The V call is TRBV6-5, the J call TRBJ2-1, with D perhaps matching TRBD2 (7 bases). Looked up from germline, CDR1 is MNHEY and CDR2 is SVGAGI. The CDR3 has 15 amino acids. The ends were cut back, 2 bases at V and 9 bases at J, with 17 bases in the middle. The CDR3 DNA reads as TGTGCCAGCAGTTACAGTACGGGGGGCCCGAGTGAGCAGTTCTTC. The encoded protein is CASSYSTGGPSEQFF.

This rearrangement joins TRBV27 to TRBJ2-7, with D perhaps matching TRBD1 (5 bases). This CDR3 has 15 amino acids. The germline V and J ends were trimmed by 3 bases and 3 bases, with 15 bases remaining between them. Germline CDR1 and CDR2: MNHEY and SMNVEV (reference sequence). CDR3 DNA: TGTGCCAGCAGTTTTGGGCCGACAGACGTCTACGAGCAGTACTTC. Its translation is CASSFGPTDVYEQYF.

CDR3 residues: CATSPRTGVEPQHF. In DNA, the CDR3 is TGTGCCACCAGCCCACGGACAGGGGTAGAGCCCCAGCATTTT. J is TRBJ1-5 and V is TRBV15; TRBD1 aligns across 9 bases. V lost 5 bases and J lost 8; bases outside the gene matches: 7. This CDR3 region has 14 residues. Germline loops: CDR1 LNHNV, CDR2 YYDKDF (reference sequence).

This clone appeared a single time. The CDR3 spells CASKADPGGLEQYF. The CDR3 DNA sequence: TGTGCCAGCAAAGCGGACCCTGGCGGCCTCGAGCAGTACTTC. The chain combines TRBV2 with TRBJ2-7, with D possibly TRBD2 on 5 matching bases. The CDR3 has 14 residues. Per germline, CDR1 SNHLY and CDR2 FYNNEI. V was clipped by 7 bases and J by 6 bases, with 19 bases between them.

V is TRBV4-1 and J is TRBJ2-2; 9 positions match TRBD2. From germline, CDR1 is MGHRA and CDR2 YSYEKL. The V and J ends lost 3 bases and 4 bases, in that order; junction bases with no gene match: 6. This CDR3 has 16 residues. CDR3 coding DNA: TGCGCCAGCAGCCACCCTAGCGGGGTGGGCACCGGGGAGCTGTTTTTT. This translates into CASSHPSGVGTGELFF.

The rearrangement links TRBV29-1 to TRBJ2-1; 14 bases are shared with TRBD2. This CDR3 contains 18 residues. Germline trimming cut 7 bases from V and 0 bases from J; bases unmatched to any gene: 11. Germline V gene lookup returns CDR1 SQVTM and CDR2 ANQGSEA. The chain's CDR3 is CSARLAGGEINSYNEQFF. The CDR3 coding sequence is TGCAGCGCCAGACTAGCGGGGGGGGAAATCAACTCCTACAATGAGCAGTTCTTC.

The CDR3 protein is CASSLAPDYEQYF. The CDR3 region has the DNA TGTGCCAGCAGCTTAGCGCCAGATTACGAGCAGTACTTC. The gene calls are TRBV7-2 and TRBJ2-7; D is ambiguous. The CDR3 spans 13 residues. V dropped 0 bases and J dropped 4 bases, with 7 bases sitting between them. The germline gives CDR1 SGHTA, CDR2 FQGNSA.

The chain carries TRBV28 and TRBJ2-7, with D hard to call. Germline CDR1 reads MDHEN; CDR2 reads SYDVKM. The CDR3 has 17 amino acids. Trimming left V 3 bases short and J 0 bases short, with 18 bases between. The CDR3 protein is CASSFGAVGQSSYEQYF. The CDR3, as DNA: TGTGCCAGCAGTTTTGGCGCTGTCGGGCAGAGCTCCTACGAGCAGTACTTC.

V and J are TRBV7-6 and TRBJ2-1, with 10 bases fitting TRBD1. Per the germline V gene, CDR1 is SGHVS and CDR2 is FNYEAQ. Germline trimming cut 5 bases from V and 6 bases from J; bases unmatched to any gene: 10. This CDR3 region has 16 residues. The CDR3 region is CASSSRQGAHPNEQFF. In DNA, the CDR3 is TGTGCCAGCAGCAGCCGACAGGGGGCGCACCCCAATGAGCAGTTCTTC.

In its sample, this clone was seen once. The gene calls are TRBV4-1 and TRBJ2-7, with D perhaps TRBD1 (6 bases). CDR1 and CDR2 from the germline V gene are MGHRA and YSYEKL. V lost 1 base, J lost 3 bases, and 13 bases lay in between. The CDR3 consists of 15 residues. The CDR3 nucleotides are TGCGCCAGCAGCCAAGGACAGGACCAAAGCTACGAGCAGTACTTC. This gives the protein CASSQGQDQSYEQYF.

The chain employs TRBV7-9 and TRBJ2-7; 10 bases map to TRBD2. Germline trimming cut 4 bases from V and 5 bases from J; bases unmatched to any gene: 17. The CDR3 consists of 18 residues. From germline, CDR1 is SEHNR and CDR2 FQNEAQ (reference sequence). CDR3 nucleotides: TGTGCCAGCAGCTCCTCATCGTTAGCGGGGGGACCTGTCCACGAGCAGTACTTC. This translates into CASSSSSLAGGPVHEQYF.